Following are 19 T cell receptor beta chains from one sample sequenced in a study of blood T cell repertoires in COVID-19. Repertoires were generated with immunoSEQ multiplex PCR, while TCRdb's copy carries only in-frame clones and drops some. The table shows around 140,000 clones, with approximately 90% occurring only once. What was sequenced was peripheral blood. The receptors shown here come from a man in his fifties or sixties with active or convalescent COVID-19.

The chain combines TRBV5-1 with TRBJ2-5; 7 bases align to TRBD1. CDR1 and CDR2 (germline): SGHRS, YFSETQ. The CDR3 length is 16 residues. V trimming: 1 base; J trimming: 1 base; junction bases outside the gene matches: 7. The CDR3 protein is CASSLSWTGIQETQYF. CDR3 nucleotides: TGCGCCAGCAGCTTGAGTTGGACAGGAATCCAAGAGACCCAGTACTTC.

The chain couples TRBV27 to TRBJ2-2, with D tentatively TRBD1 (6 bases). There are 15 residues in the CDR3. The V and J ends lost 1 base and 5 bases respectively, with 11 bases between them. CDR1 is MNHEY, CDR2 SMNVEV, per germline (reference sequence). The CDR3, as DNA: TGTGCCAGCAGTTTATTGGGGGCGCGGACCGGGGAGCTGTTTTTT. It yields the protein CASSLLGARTGELFF.

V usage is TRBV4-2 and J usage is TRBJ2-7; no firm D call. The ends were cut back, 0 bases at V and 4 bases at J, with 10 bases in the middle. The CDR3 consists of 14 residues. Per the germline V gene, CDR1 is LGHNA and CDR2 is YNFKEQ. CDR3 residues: CASSQDARQYEQYF. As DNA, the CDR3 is TGTGCCAGCAGCCAAGATGCGAGGCAGTACGAGCAGTACTTC.

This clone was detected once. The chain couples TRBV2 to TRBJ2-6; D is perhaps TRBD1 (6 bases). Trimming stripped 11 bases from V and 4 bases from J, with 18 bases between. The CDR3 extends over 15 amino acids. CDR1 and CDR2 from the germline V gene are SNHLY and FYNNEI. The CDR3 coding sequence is TGTGCCCTCCAGAATACAGGGACCGGGGCCAACGTCCTGACTTTC. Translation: CALQNTGTGANVLTF. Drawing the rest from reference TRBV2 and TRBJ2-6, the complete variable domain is EPEVTQTPSHQVTQMGQEVILRCVPISNHLYFYWYRQILGQKVEFLVSFYNNEISEKSEIFDDQFSVERPDGSNFTLKIRSTKLEDSAMYFCALQNTGTGANVLTFGAGSRLTVL.

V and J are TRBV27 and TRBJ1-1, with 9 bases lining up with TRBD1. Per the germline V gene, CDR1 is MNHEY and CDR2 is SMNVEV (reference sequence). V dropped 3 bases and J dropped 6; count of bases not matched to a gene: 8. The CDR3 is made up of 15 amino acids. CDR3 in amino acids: CASSFSTGGRSEAFF. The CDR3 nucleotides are TGTGCCAGCAGTTTCTCGACAGGGGGTAGGTCTGAAGCTTTCTTT.

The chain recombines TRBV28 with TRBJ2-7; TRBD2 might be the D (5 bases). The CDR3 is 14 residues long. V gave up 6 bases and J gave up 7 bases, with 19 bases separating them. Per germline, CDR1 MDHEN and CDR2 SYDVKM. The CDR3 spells CASRTTARPGEQYF. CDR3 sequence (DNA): TGTGCCAGCAGAACGACGGCTCGCCCGGGGGAGCAGTACTTC.

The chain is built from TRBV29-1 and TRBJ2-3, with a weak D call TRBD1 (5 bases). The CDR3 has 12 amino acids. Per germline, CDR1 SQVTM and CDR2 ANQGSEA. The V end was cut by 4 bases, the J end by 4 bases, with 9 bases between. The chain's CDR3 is CSVVEGADTQYF. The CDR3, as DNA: TGCAGCGTTGTTGAAGGGGCAGATACGCAGTATTTT.

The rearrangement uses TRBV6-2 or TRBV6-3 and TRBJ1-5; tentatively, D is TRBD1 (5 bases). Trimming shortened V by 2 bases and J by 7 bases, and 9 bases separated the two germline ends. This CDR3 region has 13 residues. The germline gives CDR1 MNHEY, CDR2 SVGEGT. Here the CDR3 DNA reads TGTGCCAGCAGTTACCGGGGGGGACAGCCCCAGCATTTT. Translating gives CASSYRGGQPQHF.

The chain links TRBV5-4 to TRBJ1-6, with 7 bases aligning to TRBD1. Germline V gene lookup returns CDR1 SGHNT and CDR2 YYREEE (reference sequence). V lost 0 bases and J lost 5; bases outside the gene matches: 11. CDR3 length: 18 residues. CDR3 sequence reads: CASSLDIRTGANNSPLHF. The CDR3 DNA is TGTGCCAGCAGCTTGGACATCCGAACAGGGGCGAATAATTCACCCCTCCACTTT.

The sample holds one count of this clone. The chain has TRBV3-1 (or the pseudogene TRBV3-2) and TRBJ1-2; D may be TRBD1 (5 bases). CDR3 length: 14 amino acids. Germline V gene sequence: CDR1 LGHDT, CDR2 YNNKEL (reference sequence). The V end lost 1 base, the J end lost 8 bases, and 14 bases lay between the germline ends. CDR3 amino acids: CASSQVGRAQGYTF. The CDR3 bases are TGTGCCAGCAGCCAAGTTGGCAGGGCTCAAGGCTACACCTTC.

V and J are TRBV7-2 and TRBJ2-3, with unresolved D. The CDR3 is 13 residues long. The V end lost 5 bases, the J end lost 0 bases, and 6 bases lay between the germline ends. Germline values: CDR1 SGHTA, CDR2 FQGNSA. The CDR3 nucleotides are TGTGCCAGCAGCAAAGCTAGCACAGATACGCAGTATTTT. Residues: CASSKASTDTQYF.

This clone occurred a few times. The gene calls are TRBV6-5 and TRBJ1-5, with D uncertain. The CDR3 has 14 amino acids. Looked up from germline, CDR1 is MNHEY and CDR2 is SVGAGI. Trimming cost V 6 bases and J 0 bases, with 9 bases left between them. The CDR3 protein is CASSRTVSNQPQHF. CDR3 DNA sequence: TGTGCCAGCAGCCGCACGGTTAGCAATCAGCCCCAGCATTTT.

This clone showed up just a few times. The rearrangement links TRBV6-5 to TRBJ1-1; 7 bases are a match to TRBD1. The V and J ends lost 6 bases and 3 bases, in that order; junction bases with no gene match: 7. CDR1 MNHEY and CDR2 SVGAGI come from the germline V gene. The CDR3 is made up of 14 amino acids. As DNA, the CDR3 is TGTGCCAGCAGAAGGGACAGAATCGACACTGAAGCTTTCTTT. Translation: CASRRDRIDTEAFF.

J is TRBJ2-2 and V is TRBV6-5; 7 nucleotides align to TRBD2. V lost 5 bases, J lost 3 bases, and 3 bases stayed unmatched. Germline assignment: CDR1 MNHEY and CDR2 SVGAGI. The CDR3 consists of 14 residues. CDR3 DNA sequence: TGTGCCAGCAGTCGTCGGGAGGACACCGGGGAGCTGTTTTTT. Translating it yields CASSRREDTGELFF.

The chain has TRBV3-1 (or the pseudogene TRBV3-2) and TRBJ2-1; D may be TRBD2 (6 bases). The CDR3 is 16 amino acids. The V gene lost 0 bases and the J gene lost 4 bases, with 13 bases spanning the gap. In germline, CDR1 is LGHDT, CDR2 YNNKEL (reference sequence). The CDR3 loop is CASSQDRRGAYNEQFF. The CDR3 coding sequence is TGTGCCAGCAGCCAAGATCGGCGGGGTGCTTACAATGAGCAGTTCTTC.

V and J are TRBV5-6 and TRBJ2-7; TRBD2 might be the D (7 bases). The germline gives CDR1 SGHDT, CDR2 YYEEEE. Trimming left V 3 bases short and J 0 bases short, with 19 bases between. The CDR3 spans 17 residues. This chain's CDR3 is CASSSLAGRGPSYEQYF. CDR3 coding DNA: TGTGCCAGCAGCTCACTTGCGGGGCGGGGGCCCTCCTACGAGCAGTACTTC.

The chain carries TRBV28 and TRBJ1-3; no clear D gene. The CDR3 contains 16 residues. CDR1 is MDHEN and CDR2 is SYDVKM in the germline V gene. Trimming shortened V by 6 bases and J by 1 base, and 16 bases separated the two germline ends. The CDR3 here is CASSPPSRLSGNTIYF. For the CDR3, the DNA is TGTGCCAGCAGCCCCCCAAGCAGGTTATCTGGAAACACCATATATTTT.

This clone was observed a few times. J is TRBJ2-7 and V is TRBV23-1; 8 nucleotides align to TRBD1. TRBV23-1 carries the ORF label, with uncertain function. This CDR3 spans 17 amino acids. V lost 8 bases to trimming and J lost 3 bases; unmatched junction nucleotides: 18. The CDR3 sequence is CASAELGGQGTYYEQYF. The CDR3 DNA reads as TGCGCCAGCGCCGAATTGGGTGGACAGGGCACTTACTACGAGCAGTACTTC.

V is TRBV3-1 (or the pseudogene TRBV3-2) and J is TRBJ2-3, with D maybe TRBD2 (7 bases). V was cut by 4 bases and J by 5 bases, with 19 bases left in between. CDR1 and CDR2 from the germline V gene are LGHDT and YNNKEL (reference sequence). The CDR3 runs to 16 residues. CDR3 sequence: CASSPHREGVVDTQYF. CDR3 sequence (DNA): TGTGCCAGCAGCCCTCACAGGGAGGGTGTTGTAGATACGCAGTATTTT.